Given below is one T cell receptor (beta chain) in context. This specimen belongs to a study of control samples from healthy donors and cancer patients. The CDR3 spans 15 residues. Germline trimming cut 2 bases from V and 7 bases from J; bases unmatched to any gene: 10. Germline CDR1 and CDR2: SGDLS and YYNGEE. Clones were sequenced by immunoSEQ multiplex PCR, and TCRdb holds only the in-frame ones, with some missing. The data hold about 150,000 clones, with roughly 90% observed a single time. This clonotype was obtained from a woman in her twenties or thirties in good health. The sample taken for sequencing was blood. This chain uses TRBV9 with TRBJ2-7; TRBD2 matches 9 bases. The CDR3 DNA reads TGTGCCAGCAGCGTTTATGGTAGCGGGAGCCATGAGCAGTACTTC. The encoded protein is CASSVYGSGSHEQYF.